The clone carrying this T cell receptor beta chain was picked up a small number of times. Germline CDR1 LNHNV, CDR2 YYDKDF (reference sequence). V lost 1 base and J 6 bases, leaving 10 bases between the germline ends. CDR3 length: 14 residues. This sample is drawn from a study of blood T cell repertoires in COVID-19. The table came from immunoSEQ multiplex PCR; TCRdb's copy has only in-frame clones and leaves some out. This sample has a few hundred thousand clones, with more than 70% found just once. This rearrangement joins TRBV15 to TRBJ1-5; the D is unclear. This TCR was recovered from a man aged 40-55 years in a cohort exposed to, infected with or recovered from COVID-19 (not recorded which). Sequencing used PBMCs or T cells enriched from blood (not recorded which). As DNA, the CDR3 is TGTGCCACCAGCAGAGGAAGAGGGTCTCAGCCCCAGCATTTT. This codes for CATSRGRGSQPQHF.